These 5 T cell receptor beta chains came from one sample sequenced in a study of CD8+ T cells in alopecia areata. Sequencing relied on a cDNA template that was reverse transcribed from extracted RNA. Data came from immunoSEQ multiplex PCR; TCRdb stores just in-frame clones and leaves some out. The repertoire holds some 150,000 clones, 67% seen once, with about an eighth in the top ten. The specimen was CD8+ T cells sorted from blood, collected at week 0. These receptors all stem from a human donor with alopecia areata.

V and J are TRBV27 and TRBJ2-7, with TRBD1 matching over 7 bases. The CDR3 length is 11 residues. J was trimmed by 6 bases and V by 10 bases; bases with no gene match: 6. Germline V gives CDR1 MNHEY, CDR2 SMNVEV (reference sequence). This chain's CDR3 is CATKRGLEQYF. The CDR3 DNA sequence: TGTGCCACAAAAAGGGGGCTCGAGCAGTACTTC.

The rearrangement uses TRBV29-1 and TRBJ2-6; 8 bases line up with TRBD1. Per germline, CDR1 SQVTM and CDR2 ANQGSEA. Losses at the gene ends were 4 bases for V and 7 bases for J; bases not matched to a gene: 9. The CDR3 consists of 15 residues. The CDR3 sequence is CSVAGRDRRANVLTF. CDR3 DNA sequence: TGCAGCGTTGCGGGCCGGGACAGGAGAGCCAACGTCCTGACTTTC.

The chain carries TRBV5-6 and TRBJ1-5; TRBD1 is a possible D gene (5 bases). V was clipped by 4 bases and J by 7 bases, with 9 bases between them. This CDR3 is 12 amino acids long. CDR1 and CDR2 from the germline V gene are SGHDT and YYEEEE. CDR3 in amino acids: CASSRGRQPQHF. CDR3 DNA sequence: TGTGCCAGCAGCCGGGGACGGCAGCCCCAGCATTTT.

This clone occurred once. A much larger clone lies a single base off, so this may be a read error. The genes are TRBV19 and TRBJ2-7; D gene ambiguous. There are 11 residues in the CDR3. In germline, CDR1 is LNHDA, CDR2 SQIVND (reference sequence). Trimming shortened V by 5 bases and J by 2 bases, and 4 bases separated the two germline ends. The CDR3 spells CASSDTYEQYF. CDR3 DNA sequence: TGTGCCAGTAGTGACACCTACGAGCAGTACTTC.

This clone has a handful of counts. The rearrangement uses TRBV29-1 and TRBJ2-2; a possible D gene is TRBD1 (6 bases). The CDR3 has 11 residues. Germline assignment: CDR1 SQVTM and CDR2 ANQGSEA. V lost 6 bases, J lost 11 bases, and 13 bases lay in between. The CDR3, as DNA: TGCAGCGTGAGAGAGACAGGAGAGCTGTTTTTT. Protein product: CSVRETGELFF.